The rows below give T cell receptor beta chains drawn from one sample of a study of blood T cell repertoires in COVID-19. The repertoire was sequenced with immunoSEQ multiplex PCR; TCRdb's copy has only in-frame clones and lacks some. This sample has 230,000 or so clones, with 84% found just once. Sequenced: peripheral blood. These receptors all stem from a man in his fifties or sixties with active or convalescent COVID-19. Each CDR3 is given with its conserved first and last residue. D genes are given only for firm matches. A clone size is listed for some rows: how often the clone was seen (once, few, many), or a class if it is expanded.

size	V	J	D	CDR3	DNA
NA	TRBV5-5	TRBJ1-1	TRBD1	CASSRQGAGRTEAFF	TGTGCCAGCAGTCGTCAGGGGGCTGGACGGACTGAAGCTTTCTTT
NA	TRBV7-2	TRBJ1-4	NA	CASSFAGYNEKLFF	TGTGCCAGCAGCTTCGCCGGTTATAATGAAAAACTGTTTTTT
NA	TRBV2	TRBJ2-7	TRBD1	CASTVTGGLYEQYF	TGTGCCAGCACCGTGACAGGGGGGCTCTACGAGCAGTACTTC
NA	TRBV19	TRBJ2-7	TRBD2	CASSPAGGDEQYF	TGTGCCAGTAGTCCCGCGGGGGGAGACGAGCAGTACTTC
once	TRBV15	TRBJ2-7	NA	CATSRDRSGTPYEQYF	TGTGCCACCAGCAGAGATAGATCCGGGACACCTTACGAGCAGTACTTC
NA	TRBV20-1	TRBJ2-3	NA	CSASKSQDTQYF	TGCAGTGCTAGTAAATCGCAGGATACGCAGTATTTT
NA	TRBV5-6	TRBJ1-3	TRBD1	CASSWTGGNTIYF	TGTGCCAGCAGCTGGACAGGGGGGAACACCATATATTTT
NA	TRBV9	TRBJ2-7	NA	CASSVGTEPYEQYF	TGTGCCAGCAGCGTAGGAACAGAACCCTACGAGCAGTACTTC
once	TRBV7-3	TRBJ1-3	NA	CASSLGTGNTIYF	TGTGCCAGCAGCTTGGGCACTGGAAACACCATATATTTT
NA	TRBV6-5	TRBJ2-1	TRBD1	CASSWTPGGSYNEQFF	TGTGCCAGCAGTTGGACCCCAGGGGGCTCGTACAATGAGCAGTTCTTC
once	TRBV25-1	TRBJ1-4	TRBD1	CASTKTGSNEKLFF	TGTGCCAGCACCAAGACAGGGAGTAATGAAAAACTGTTTTTT
NA	TRBV6-6	TRBJ1-1	NA	CASSPTERNTEAFF	TGTGCCAGCAGTCCGACAGAGAGGAACACTGAAGCTTTCTTT
NA	TRBV19	TRBJ2-7	NA	CASRPDSQSYEQYF	TGTGCCAGTAGACCGGACTCCCAATCCTACGAGCAGTACTTC
NA	TRBV7-2	TRBJ1-1	NA	CASSLGPGADTEAFF	TGTGCCAGCAGCTTAGGGCCAGGGGCCGACACTGAAGCTTTCTTT
NA	TRBV2	TRBJ1-5	TRBD1	CASNRGTGDQPQHF	TGTGCCAGCAACCGAGGGACAGGGGATCAGCCCCAGCATTTT
NA	TRBV7-8	TRBJ1-5	TRBD1	CASSSHRGNQPQHF	TGTGCCAGCAGCTCCCACAGGGGGAATCAGCCCCAGCATTTT
NA	TRBV27	TRBJ2-2	TRBD2	CASTVRPGGAGELFF	TGTGCCAGCACTGTGCGCCCCGGGGGGGCCGGGGAGCTGTTTTTT
many	TRBV4-2	TRBJ1-1	NA	CASSQDMEWDTEAFF	TGTGCCAGCAGCCAAGACATGGAGTGGGACACTGAAGCTTTCTTT
NA	TRBV9	TRBJ1-1	NA	CASSVDPSGGQVTEAFF	TGTGCCAGCAGCGTAGATCCCTCCGGGGGGCAGGTCACTGAAGCTTTCTTT
NA	TRBV10-3	TRBJ1-3	NA	CAISLNGNTIYF	TGTGCCATCAGTTTAAATGGAAACACCATATATTTT
NA	TRBV18	TRBJ2-5	NA	CASSSKYQETQYF	TGTGCCAGCTCATCTAAGTACCAAGAGACCCAGTACTTC
NA	TRBV27	TRBJ2-7	TRBD1	CASSSGQGNPYEQYF	TGTGCCAGCAGTTCCGGACAGGGAAATCCCTACGAGCAGTACTTC
NA	TRBV25-1	TRBJ1-1	NA	CASSEYSSSGGNTEAFF	TGTGCCAGCAGTGAATATTCGTCTTCTGGCGGGAACACTGAAGCTTTCTTT
once	TRBV6-2/TRBV6-3	TRBJ1-6	TRBD1	CASSIPGQNGSPLHF	TGTGCCAGCAGTATCCCGGGACAGAATGGCTCACCCCTCCACTTT